This TCR beta chain was captured by sequencing in a study of T cell repertoires in cytomegalovirus infection. Overall study: Use of recently identified HLA-C-restricted and well-studied HLA-B-restricted CMV epitopes was part of the study. It was the public TCR beta signatures that indicated both CMV infection and matching HLA type.

One entry per CDR3 protein, called by TCRdb with MiXCR from the reads. The sample yields roughly 990,000 distinct CDR3 sequences, roughly 31% seen once. The V end was cut by 4 bases, the J end by 3 bases, with 12 bases between. Germline CDR1 reads MGHRA; CDR2 reads YSYEKL. The length of the CDR3 is 15 residues. Notes on the study in general: Cumulative frequency (of public TCR beta family members) identified carriers of CMV plus the relevant HLA. Dominating the ex vivo response were HLA-C-restricted CMV-specific TCR beta clonotypes.

As regards this clonotype: The antigen is unknown.

The sample consisted of cultured CD8+ T cells from PBMCs, taken from culture after CMV antigen stimulation. This clonotype originated in a human donor in good health (CMV status not recorded). Some clones in this sample may be carry-over from other donors' samples. The rearrangement links TRBV4-1 to TRBJ2-2; D gene uncertain. Written as DNA, the CDR3 is TGCGCCAGCAGCCCAAGTTGGGGTTACACCGGGGAGCTGTTTTTT. Amino acid sequence: CASSPSWGYTGELFF.